One and the same sample provided the 14 T cell receptor beta chains below, sequenced in a study of CD4 T cells in relation to SARS-CoV-2 and coronaviruses. Clones were read by immunoSEQ multiplex PCR, and TCRdb kept only the in-frame ones, dropping some. The data contain about 38,000 clones, approximately 90% of them singletons. The sequenced sample was memory CD4+ T cells from PBMCs. The receptors derive from an adult with COVID-19.

J is TRBJ2-1 and V is TRBV10-3; no clear D. Trimming removed 6 bases from V and 6 bases from J, with 9 bases in between. The CDR3 has 12 amino acids. Germline-derived CDR1 and CDR2 are ENHRY and SYGVKD. CDR3 amino acids: CAISEGSNEQFF. The CDR3 DNA reads TGTGCCATCAGCGAAGGAAGCAATGAGCAGTTCTTC.

This sequence joins TRBV5-1 and TRBJ1-6, with TRBD1 identical over 8 bases. Trimming at V came to 4 bases and at J to 7 bases, leaving 7 bases not matched to a gene. Germline loops: CDR1 SGHRS, CDR2 YFSETQ. There are 15 residues in the CDR3. CDR3 loop: CASSALQGGNSPLHF. The CDR3, as DNA: TGCGCCAGCAGCGCCCTACAGGGGGGGAATTCACCCCTCCACTTT.

The gene calls are TRBV5-1 and TRBJ2-3, with 9 nucleotides matching TRBD2. Germline loops: CDR1 SGHRS, CDR2 YFSETQ. The CDR3 is 15 amino acids. Trimming at V came to 0 bases and at J to 11 bases, leaving 10 bases not matched to a gene. The CDR3 sequence is CASSLAVRGGDRQYF. As DNA, the CDR3 is TGCGCCAGCAGCTTGGCCGTGCGGGGGGGAGATCGGCAGTATTTT.

V is TRBV2 and J is TRBJ2-7; tentatively, D is TRBD2 (6 bases). CDR1 and CDR2 from the germline V gene are SNHLY and FYNNEI. V lost 2 bases and J 5 bases, leaving 19 bases between the germline ends. This CDR3 has 16 residues. The CDR3 loop is CASSEPPGDPQDEQYF. As DNA, the CDR3 is TGTGCCAGCAGTGAACCCCCGGGAGACCCTCAGGACGAGCAGTACTTC.

This clone was counted only a few times. The CDR3 reads CASSPPGTGGGELFF. The CDR3 DNA reads as TGTGCCAGCAGTCCTCCCGGGACAGGGGGCGGGGAGCTGTTTTTT. The chain has TRBV27 and TRBJ2-2; 11 nucleotides agree with TRBD1. CDR3 size: 15 residues. The V and J ends lost 5 bases and 7 bases, in that order; junction bases with no gene match: 6. The germline CDR1 and CDR2 sequences are MNHEY and SMNVEV (reference sequence).

The genes are TRBV27 and TRBJ2-7, with 8 bases aligning to TRBD1. This CDR3 has 15 residues. Germline assignment: CDR1 MNHEY and CDR2 SMNVEV (reference sequence). With V trimmed by 5 bases and J by 5 bases, 11 bases remained unmatched. DNA for the CDR3: TGTGCCAGCAGTCTCCCGGGACAGGCGAAGCACGAGCAGTACTTC. It encodes CASSLPGQAKHEQYF.

The CDR3 is CASILGTGVSQPQHF. The CDR3 DNA follows: TGTGCCAGCATATTGGGCACAGGGGTTAGTCAGCCCCAGCATTTT. This chain links TRBV28 with TRBJ1-5; 7 bases are shared with TRBD1. CDR1 and CDR2 (germline): MDHEN, SYDVKM. Trimming took 7 bases from V and 6 from J; bases not matched to a gene: 12. CDR3 size: 15 residues.

V gene TRBV6-5 combines with J gene TRBJ2-3; TRBD1 might be the D (5 bases). Germline loops: CDR1 MNHEY, CDR2 SVGAGI. Trimming took off 6 bases at V and 0 bases at J, with 13 bases between the two ends. This CDR3 comprises 15 residues. CDR3 amino acids: CASRDTGFSTDTQYF. The DNA for the CDR3 is TGTGCCAGCAGAGATACAGGCTTCAGCACAGATACGCAGTATTTT.

The chain has TRBV9 and TRBJ2-7, with D perhaps TRBD2 (6 bases). V was shortened by 4 bases and J by 7 bases, with 21 bases between the two germline ends. The CDR3 spans 15 residues. Germline-derived CDR1 and CDR2 are SGDLS and YYNGEE. The CDR3 spells CASSSSGWSEGEQYF. CDR3 DNA: TGTGCCAGCAGCTCATCCGGATGGTCGGAGGGTGAGCAGTACTTC. The entire variable domain, with the rest obtained from reference TRBV9 and TRBJ2-7, is as follows: DSGVTQTPKHLITATGQRVTLRCSPRSGDLSVYWYQQSLDQGLQFLIQYYNGEERAKGNILERFSAQQFPDLHSELNLSSLELGDSALYFCASSSSGWSEGEQYFGPGTRLTVT.

The chain joins TRBV7-3 to TRBJ2-5; D tentatively reads TRBD1 or TRBD2 (7 bases each). The germline CDR1 and CDR2 sequences are SGHTA and FQGTGA. Trimming removed 1 base from V and 4 bases from J, with 19 bases in between. CDR3 length: 17 residues. Here the CDR3 DNA reads TGTGCCAGCAGCTTAAGGGGAGGGGCCAGGGGGGCAGAGACCCAGTACTTC. Its translation is CASSLRGGARGAETQYF.

The rearrangement links TRBV5-1 to TRBJ1-4; D uncertain. This CDR3 has 14 residues. Germline V lookup: CDR1 SGHRS, CDR2 YFSETQ. Trimming took 4 bases from V and 5 from J, leaving 12 bases between them. This CDR3 reads CASSPSTQNEKLFF. The CDR3 DNA sequence: TGCGCCAGCAGCCCTTCGACACAAAATGAAAAACTGTTTTTT.

The chain couples TRBV10-2 to TRBJ1-1; tentatively, D is TRBD1 (5 bases). This CDR3 region has 14 residues. V was pared by 5 bases and J by 2 bases, with 12 bases between. Germline values: CDR1 WSHSY, CDR2 SAAADI. DNA for the CDR3: TGCGCCAGCAGTCGGGACCGCTTAAACACTGAAGCTTTCTTT. Protein product: CASSRDRLNTEAFF.

The rearrangement joins TRBV6-5 to TRBJ1-3, with D possibly TRBD1 on 6 matching bases. Germline V gene sequence: CDR1 MNHEY, CDR2 SVGAGI. This CDR3 comprises 14 residues. The V and J ends lost 6 bases and 3 bases respectively, with 12 bases between them. The CDR3 loop is CASSPGVRGNTIYF. In DNA form, the CDR3 reads TGTGCCAGCAGCCCAGGGGTACGTGGAAACACCATATATTTT.

This sequence joins TRBV27 and TRBJ1-2, with TRBD1 matching over 7 bases. The V segment lost 4 bases and the J segment 7 bases; nucleotides outside the gene matches: 6. The CDR3 has 13 residues. The germline CDR1 and CDR2 sequences are MNHEY and SMNVEV (reference sequence). CDR3: CASSSIQGTGYTF. Written as DNA, the CDR3 is TGTGCCAGCAGTTCCATACAGGGGACTGGCTACACCTTC.